This T cell receptor beta chain was recovered during a study of CXCR3-negative and CXCR3-positive naive CD8 T cells. Study conclusions and caveats: In naive cells, CXCR3-negative and CXCR3-positive subsets had similar TRBV-TRBJ usage; memory cells differed. Researchers report that CXCR3-positive naive cells carry more hydrophobic TRB CDR3s than CXCR3-negative naive cells.

5' RACE with UMI labels generated the TRB cDNA libraries. Following a re-call of the 5' RACE reads, TCRdb has one entry per CDR3 protein and lacks DNA. The sample has some 54,000 distinct CDR3 sequences. CD45RO-CCR7+CD27+CD95- was the phenotype of naive CD8+ T cells. Comments on this clonotype: The antigen is undetermined.

The TCR was taken from a human donor in good health. Some clones in this sample may be carry-over from other donors' samples. Sequencing input: naive CXCR3+ CD8+ T cells from blood. As for subset: CD45RO-CCR7+CD27+CD95- naive CD8+ T cells expressing CXCR3 (TNR3+).

The chain's CDR3 is CASSQDPGNTEAFF. The chain links TRBV4-2 to TRBJ1-1. The length of the CDR3 is 14 residues. From germline, CDR1 is LGHNA and CDR2 YNFKEQ.